One sample yielded the 5 T cell receptor beta chains listed below, sequenced in a study of cytomegalovirus exposure and HLA in healthy donors. PCR was performed using 60 Vbeta and 13 Jbeta primers. TCRdb's copy holds only in-frame clones and misses some; the assay was immunoSEQ multiplex PCR. The sample lists about 98,000 clones, roughly 80% occurring once. The sequenced material came from PBMCs. Receptors originate from a man aged 55 to 70 in good health and CMV-seropositive.

J is TRBJ2-5 and V is TRBV19; 9 positions match TRBD1. In germline, CDR1 is LNHDA, CDR2 SQIVND (reference sequence). Germline trimming cut 5 bases from V and 5 bases from J; bases unmatched to any gene: 9. The CDR3 runs 15 residues. CDR3 residues: CASSLHTGGGETQYF. The CDR3 DNA is TGTGCCAGTAGTTTACACACAGGGGGCGGGGAGACCCAGTACTTC. Filled out from reference TRBV19 and TRBJ2-5, the complete variable domain reads DGGITQSPKYLFRKEGQNVTLSCEQNLNHDAMYWYRQDPGQGLRLIYYSQIVNDFQKGDIAEGYSVSREKKESFPLTVTSAQKNPTAFYLCASSLHTGGGETQYFGPGTRLLVL.

A single count supports this clone. The genes are TRBV2 and TRBJ2-5, with D possibly being TRBD2 (5 bases). Germline-derived CDR1 and CDR2 are SNHLY and FYNNEI. V gave up 2 bases and J gave up 1 base, with 11 bases separating them. This CDR3 region has 15 residues. In nucleotides, the CDR3 is TGTGCCAGCAGTGAAACGGGGATTCTCCAAGAGACCCAGTACTTC. Translation: CASSETGILQETQYF.

The rearrangement links TRBV18 to TRBJ2-7, with 7 bases fitting TRBD2. Per the germline V gene, CDR1 is KGHSH and CDR2 is LQKENI. The junction had 10 bases not matched to a gene; V was cut back by 5 bases and J by 3 bases. The CDR3 totals 15 residues. The CDR3 protein is CASSVGGGNNYEQYF. In DNA form, the CDR3 reads TGTGCCAGCTCAGTTGGGGGAGGGAATAACTACGAGCAGTACTTC.

This rearrangement joins TRBV19 to TRBJ2-1, with 11 bases matching TRBD2. The CDR3 runs 14 residues. In germline, CDR1 is LNHDA, CDR2 SQIVND (reference sequence). V was pared by 4 bases and J by 10 bases, with 6 bases of the junction left unmatched. In nucleotides, the CDR3 is TGTGCCAGTAGTAAGATAGCGGGGGGGCCCGAGCAGTTCTTC. Its protein is CASSKIAGGPEQFF.

This chain uses TRBV11-3 with TRBJ2-7, with no clear D. The CDR3 is made up of 13 amino acids. Trimming removed 0 bases from V and 9 bases from J, with 12 bases in between. Germline loops: CDR1 SGHNT, CDR2 YENEEA. In DNA, the CDR3 is TGTGCCAGCAGCTTAGACAACCCCGGTGCGCAGTACTTC. It yields the protein CASSLDNPGAQYF. Full variable domain (remainder filled in from reference TRBV11-3 and TRBJ2-7): EAGVVQSPRYKIIEKKQPVAFWCNPISGHNTLYWYLQNLGQGPELLIRYENEEAVDDSQLPKDRFSAERLKGVDSTLKIQPAELGDSAVYLCASSLDNPGAQYFGPGTRLTVT.